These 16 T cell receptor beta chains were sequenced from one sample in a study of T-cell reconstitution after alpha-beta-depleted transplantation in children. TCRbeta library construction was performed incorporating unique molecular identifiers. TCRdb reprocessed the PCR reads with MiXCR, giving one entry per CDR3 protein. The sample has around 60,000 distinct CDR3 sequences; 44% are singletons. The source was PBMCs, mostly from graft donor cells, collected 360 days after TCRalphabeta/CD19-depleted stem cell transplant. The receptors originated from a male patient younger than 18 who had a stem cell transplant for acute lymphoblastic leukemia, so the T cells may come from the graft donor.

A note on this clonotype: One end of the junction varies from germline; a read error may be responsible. CDR3 sequence: CASSFPGNNGELFF. In DNA, the CDR3 is TGTGCCAGCAGTTTTCCCGGGAACAACGGGGAGCTGTTTTTT. The rearrangement joins TRBV28 to TRBJ2-2; D is possibly TRBD2 (5 bases). The germline V gene has CDR1 MDHEN and CDR2 SYDVKM. The CDR3 has 14 amino acids.

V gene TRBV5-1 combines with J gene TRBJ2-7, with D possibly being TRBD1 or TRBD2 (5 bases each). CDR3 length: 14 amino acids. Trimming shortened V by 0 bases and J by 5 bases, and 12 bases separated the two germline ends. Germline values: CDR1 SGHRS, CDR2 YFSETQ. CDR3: CASSLEGENDEQYF. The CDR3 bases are TGCGCCAGCAGCTTGGAAGGGGAGAACGACGAGCAGTACTTC.

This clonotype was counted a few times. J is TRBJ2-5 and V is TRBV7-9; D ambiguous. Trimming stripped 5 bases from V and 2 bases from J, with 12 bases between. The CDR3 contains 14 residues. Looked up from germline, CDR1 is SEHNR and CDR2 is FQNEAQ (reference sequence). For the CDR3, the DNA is TGTGCCAGCAGCCCGGATCCACGTCAAGAGACCCAGTACTTC. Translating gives CASSPDPRQETQYF.

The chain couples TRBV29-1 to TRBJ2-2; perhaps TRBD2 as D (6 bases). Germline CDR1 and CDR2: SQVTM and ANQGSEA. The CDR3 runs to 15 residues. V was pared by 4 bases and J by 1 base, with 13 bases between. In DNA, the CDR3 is TGCAGCGTTGTTTCGGGAGCTTTGAACACCGGGGAGCTGTTTTTT. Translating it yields CSVVSGALNTGELFF.

This CDR3 reads CASSSGELFREDTEAFF. The CDR3 nucleotides are TGTGCCAGCAGTTCTGGTGAACTATTTCGGGAGGACACTGAAGCTTTCTTT. J is TRBJ1-1 and V is TRBV28, with D uncertain. V lost 4 bases to trimming and J lost 3 bases, with 21 bases between them. Germline V gives CDR1 MDHEN, CDR2 SYDVKM. This CDR3 contains 17 residues.

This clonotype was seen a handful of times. The CDR3 spells CASRGIEAFF. The CDR3 bases are TGTGCCAGCAGAGGGATTGAAGCTTTCTTT. V usage is TRBV2 and J usage is TRBJ1-1, with no clear D. Trimming stripped 6 bases from V and 7 bases from J, with 6 bases between. CDR1 SNHLY and CDR2 FYNNEI come from the germline V gene. The CDR3 totals 10 residues.

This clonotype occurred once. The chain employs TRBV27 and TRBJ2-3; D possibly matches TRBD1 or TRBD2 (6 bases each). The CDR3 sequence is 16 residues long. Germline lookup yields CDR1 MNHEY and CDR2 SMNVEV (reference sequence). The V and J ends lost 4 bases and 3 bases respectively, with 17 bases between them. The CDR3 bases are TGTGCCAGCAGTTCCTTACTAGGAGGGGGGACAGATACGCAGTATTTT. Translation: CASSSLLGGGTDTQYF.

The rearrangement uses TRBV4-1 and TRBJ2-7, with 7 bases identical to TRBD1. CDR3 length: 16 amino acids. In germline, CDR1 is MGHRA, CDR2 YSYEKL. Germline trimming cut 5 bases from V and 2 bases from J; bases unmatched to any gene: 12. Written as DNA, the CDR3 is TGCGCCAGCAGCTTCGACCCTGGGACAGCCGCCTACGAGCAGTACTTC. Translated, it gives CASSFDPGTAAYEQYF.

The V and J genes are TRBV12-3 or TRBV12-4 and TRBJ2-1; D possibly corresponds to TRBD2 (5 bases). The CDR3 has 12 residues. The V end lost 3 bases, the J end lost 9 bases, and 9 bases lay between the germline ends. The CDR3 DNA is TGTGCCAGCAGTTTGCGGGTTGGTGAGCAGTTCTTC. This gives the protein CASSLRVGEQFF.

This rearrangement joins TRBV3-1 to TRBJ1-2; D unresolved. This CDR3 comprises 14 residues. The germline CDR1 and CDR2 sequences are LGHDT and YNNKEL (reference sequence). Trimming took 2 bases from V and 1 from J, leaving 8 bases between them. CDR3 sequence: CASSQSDGNYGYTF. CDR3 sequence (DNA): TGTGCCAGCAGCCAAAGCGACGGTAACTATGGCTACACCTTC.

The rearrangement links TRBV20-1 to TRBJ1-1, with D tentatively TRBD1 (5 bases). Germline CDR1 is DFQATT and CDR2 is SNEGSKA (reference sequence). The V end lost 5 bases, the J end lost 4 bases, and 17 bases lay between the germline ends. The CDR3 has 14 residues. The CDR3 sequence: CSAARDPRATEAFF. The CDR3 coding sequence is TGCAGTGCTGCCCGGGACCCGAGGGCCACTGAAGCTTTCTTT.

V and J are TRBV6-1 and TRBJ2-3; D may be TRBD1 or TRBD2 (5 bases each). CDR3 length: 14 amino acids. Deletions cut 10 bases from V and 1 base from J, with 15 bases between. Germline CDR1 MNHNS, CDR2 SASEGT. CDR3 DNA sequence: TGTGCCACCAGGTGGGACCCCCGCACAGATACGCAGTATTTT. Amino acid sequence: CATRWDPRTDTQYF.

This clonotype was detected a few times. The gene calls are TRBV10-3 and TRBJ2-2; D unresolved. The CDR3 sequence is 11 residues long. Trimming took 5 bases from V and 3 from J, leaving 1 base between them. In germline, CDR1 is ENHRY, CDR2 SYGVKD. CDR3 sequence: CAISYTGELFF. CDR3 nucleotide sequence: TGTGCCATCAGTTACACCGGGGAGCTGTTTTTT.

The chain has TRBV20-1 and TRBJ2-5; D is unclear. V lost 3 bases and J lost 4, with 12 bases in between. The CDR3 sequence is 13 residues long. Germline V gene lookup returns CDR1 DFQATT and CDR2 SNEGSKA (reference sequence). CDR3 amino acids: CSARWLGRETQYF. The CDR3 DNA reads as TGCAGTGCTAGGTGGCTAGGTAGAGAGACCCAGTACTTC.

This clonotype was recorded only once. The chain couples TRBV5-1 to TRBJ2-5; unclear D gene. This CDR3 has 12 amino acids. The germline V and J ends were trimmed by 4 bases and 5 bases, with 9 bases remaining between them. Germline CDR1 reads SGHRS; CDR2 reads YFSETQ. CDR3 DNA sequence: TGCGCCAGCAGCAGTGAGGTGGAGACCCAGTACTTC. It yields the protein CASSSEVETQYF. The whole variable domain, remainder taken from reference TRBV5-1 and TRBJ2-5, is KAGVTQTPRYLIKTRGQQVTLSCSPISGHRSVSWYQQTPGQGLQFLFEYFSETQRNKGNFPGRFSGRQFSNSRSEMNVSTLELGDSALYLCASSSEVETQYFGPGTRLLVL.

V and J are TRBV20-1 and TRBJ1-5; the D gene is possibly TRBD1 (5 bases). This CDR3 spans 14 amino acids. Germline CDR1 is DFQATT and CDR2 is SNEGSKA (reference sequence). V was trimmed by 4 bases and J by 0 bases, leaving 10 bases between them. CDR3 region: CSAIRGPSNQPQHF. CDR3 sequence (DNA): TGCAGTGCTATTAGGGGCCCTAGCAATCAGCCCCAGCATTTT.